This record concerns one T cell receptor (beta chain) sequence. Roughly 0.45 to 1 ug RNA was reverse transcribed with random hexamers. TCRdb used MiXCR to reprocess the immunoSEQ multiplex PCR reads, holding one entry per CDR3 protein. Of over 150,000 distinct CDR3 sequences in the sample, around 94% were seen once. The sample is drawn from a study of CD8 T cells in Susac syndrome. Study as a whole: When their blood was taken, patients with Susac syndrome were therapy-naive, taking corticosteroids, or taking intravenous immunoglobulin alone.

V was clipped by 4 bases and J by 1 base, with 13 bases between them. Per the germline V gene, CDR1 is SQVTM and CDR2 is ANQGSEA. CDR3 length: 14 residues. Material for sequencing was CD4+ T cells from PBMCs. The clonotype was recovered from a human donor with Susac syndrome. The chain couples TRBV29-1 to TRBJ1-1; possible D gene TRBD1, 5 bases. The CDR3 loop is CSVASGRGNTEAFF. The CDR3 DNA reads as TGCAGCGTTGCTTCGGGGCGGGGGAACACTGAAGCTTTCTTT.